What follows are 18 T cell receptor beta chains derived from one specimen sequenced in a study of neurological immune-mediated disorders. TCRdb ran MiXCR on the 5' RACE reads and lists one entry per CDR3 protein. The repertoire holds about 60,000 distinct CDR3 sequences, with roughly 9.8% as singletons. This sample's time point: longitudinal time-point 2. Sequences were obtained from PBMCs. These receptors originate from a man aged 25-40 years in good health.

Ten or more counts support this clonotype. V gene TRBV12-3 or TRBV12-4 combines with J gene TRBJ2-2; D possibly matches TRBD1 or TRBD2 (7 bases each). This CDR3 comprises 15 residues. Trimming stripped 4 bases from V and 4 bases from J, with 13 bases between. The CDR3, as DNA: TGTGCCAGCAGTTCCCCAGGGGGGGGCACCGGGGAGCTGTTTTTT. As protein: CASSSPGGGTGELFF.

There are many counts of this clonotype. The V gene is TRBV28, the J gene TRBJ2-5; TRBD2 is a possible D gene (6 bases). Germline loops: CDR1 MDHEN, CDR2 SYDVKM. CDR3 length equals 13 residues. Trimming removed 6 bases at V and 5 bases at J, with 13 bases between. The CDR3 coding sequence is TGTGCCAGCAGCTTTCCAAGCGGGGAGACCCAGTACTTC. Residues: CASSFPSGETQYF.

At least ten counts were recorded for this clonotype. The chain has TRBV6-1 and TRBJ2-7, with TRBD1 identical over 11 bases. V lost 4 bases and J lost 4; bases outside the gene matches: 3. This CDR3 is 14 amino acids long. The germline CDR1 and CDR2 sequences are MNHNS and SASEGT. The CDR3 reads CASSAGQGAYEQYF. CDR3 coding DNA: TGTGCCAGCAGTGCCGGACAGGGGGCTTACGAGCAGTACTTC.

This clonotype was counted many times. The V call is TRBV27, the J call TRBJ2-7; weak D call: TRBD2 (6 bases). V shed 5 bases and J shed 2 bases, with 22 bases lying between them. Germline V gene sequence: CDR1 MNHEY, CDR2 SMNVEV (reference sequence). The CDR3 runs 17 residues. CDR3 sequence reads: CASSPEKVAVTAYEQYF. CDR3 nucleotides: TGTGCCAGCAGTCCTGAAAAGGTAGCGGTAACCGCCTACGAGCAGTACTTC.

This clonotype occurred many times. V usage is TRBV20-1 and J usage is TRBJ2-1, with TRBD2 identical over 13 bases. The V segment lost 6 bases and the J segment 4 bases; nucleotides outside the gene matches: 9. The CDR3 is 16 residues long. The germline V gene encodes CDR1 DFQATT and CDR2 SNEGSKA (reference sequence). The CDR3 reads CSAPGTSGMSYNEQFF. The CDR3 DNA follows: TGCAGTGCACCGGGGACTAGCGGGATGTCATACAATGAGCAGTTCTTC.

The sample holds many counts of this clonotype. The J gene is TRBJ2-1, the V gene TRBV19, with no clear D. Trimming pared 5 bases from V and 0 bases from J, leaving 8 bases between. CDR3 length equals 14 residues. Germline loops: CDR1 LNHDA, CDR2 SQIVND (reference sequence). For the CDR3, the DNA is TGTGCCAGTAGTCTCACAGACTCCTACAATGAGCAGTTCTTC. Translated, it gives CASSLTDSYNEQFF.

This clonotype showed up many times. The CDR3 sequence is CASSSGTSGYNEQFF. The CDR3, as DNA: TGTGCCAGCAGCTCCGGGACTAGCGGGTACAATGAGCAGTTCTTC. The chain is built from TRBV7-2 and TRBJ2-1; 12 nucleotides line up with TRBD2. From germline, CDR1 is SGHTA and CDR2 FQGNSA. The CDR3 covers 15 residues. V lost 4 bases to trimming and J lost 4 bases; unmatched junction nucleotides: 2.

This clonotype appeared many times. This chain's CDR3 is CSARETGFAYNEQFF. CDR3 nucleotides: TGCAGTGCTAGAGAAACTGGGTTTGCCTACAATGAGCAGTTCTTC. The chain recombines TRBV20-1 with TRBJ2-1, with D unresolved. Germline V CDR1 and CDR2: DFQATT, SNEGSKA (reference sequence). V lost 0 bases to trimming and J lost 2 bases, with 11 bases between them. The CDR3 is 15 amino acids.

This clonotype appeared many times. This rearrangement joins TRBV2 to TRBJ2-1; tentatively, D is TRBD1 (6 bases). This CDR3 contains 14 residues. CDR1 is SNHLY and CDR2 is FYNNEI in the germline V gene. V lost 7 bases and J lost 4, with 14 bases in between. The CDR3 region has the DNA TGTGCCAGCACGCAGCAGGGGATATACAATGAGCAGTTCTTC. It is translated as CASTQQGIYNEQFF.

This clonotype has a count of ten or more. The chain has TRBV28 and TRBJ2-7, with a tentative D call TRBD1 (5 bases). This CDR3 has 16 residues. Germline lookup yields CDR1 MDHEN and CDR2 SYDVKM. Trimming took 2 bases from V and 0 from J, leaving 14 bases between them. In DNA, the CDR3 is TGTGCCAGCAGTTTAGTGACAGTGGGCTTCTCCTACGAGCAGTACTTC. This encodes CASSLVTVGFSYEQYF.

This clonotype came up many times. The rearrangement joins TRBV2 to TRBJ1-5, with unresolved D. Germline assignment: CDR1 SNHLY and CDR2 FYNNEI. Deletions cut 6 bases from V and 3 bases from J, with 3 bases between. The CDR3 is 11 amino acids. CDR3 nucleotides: TGTGCCAGCAGCATCAATCAGCCCCAGCATTTT. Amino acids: CASSINQPQHF.

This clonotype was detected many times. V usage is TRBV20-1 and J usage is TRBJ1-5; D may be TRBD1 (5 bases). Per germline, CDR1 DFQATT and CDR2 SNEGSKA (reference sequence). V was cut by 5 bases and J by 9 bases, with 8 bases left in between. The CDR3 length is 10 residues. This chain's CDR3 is CSAGGMPQHF. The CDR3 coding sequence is TGCAGTGCTGGGGGGATGCCCCAGCATTTT.

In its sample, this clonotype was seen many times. This CDR3 reads CSVAVGNQPQHF. CDR3 DNA sequence: TGCAGCGTCGCCGTGGGCAATCAGCCCCAGCATTTT. The V and J genes are TRBV29-1 and TRBJ1-5; no reliable D call. The germline V gene encodes CDR1 SQVTM and CDR2 ANQGSEA. The CDR3 loop spans 12 amino acids. Trimming removed 6 bases at V and 2 bases at J, with 8 bases between.

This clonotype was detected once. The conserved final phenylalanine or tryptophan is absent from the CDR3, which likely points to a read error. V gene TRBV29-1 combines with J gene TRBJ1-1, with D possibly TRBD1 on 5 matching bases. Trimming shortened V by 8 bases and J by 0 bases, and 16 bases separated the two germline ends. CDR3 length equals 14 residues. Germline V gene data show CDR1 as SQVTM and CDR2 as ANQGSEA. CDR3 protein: CSFSRELVNTEAFL. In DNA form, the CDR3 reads TGCAGCTTCTCCAGGGAGCTGGTGAACACTGAAGCTTTCCTT.

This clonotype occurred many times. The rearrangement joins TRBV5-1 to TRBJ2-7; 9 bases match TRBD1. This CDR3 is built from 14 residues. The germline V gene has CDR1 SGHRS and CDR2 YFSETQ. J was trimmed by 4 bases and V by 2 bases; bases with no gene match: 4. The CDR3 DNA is TGCGCCAGCAGCTTACAGGGGGCGAGGTACGAGCAGTACTTC. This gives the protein CASSLQGARYEQYF.

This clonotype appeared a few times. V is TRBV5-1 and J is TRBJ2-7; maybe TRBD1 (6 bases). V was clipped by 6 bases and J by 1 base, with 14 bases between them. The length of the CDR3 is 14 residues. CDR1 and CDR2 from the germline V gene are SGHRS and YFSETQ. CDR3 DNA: TGCGCCAGCACTTCCCCGGGACAATCCTACGAGCAGTACTTC. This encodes CASTSPGQSYEQYF. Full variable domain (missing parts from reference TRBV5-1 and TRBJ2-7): KAGVTQTPRYLIKTRGQQVTLSCSPISGHRSVSWYQQTPGQGLQFLFEYFSETQRNKGNFPGRFSGRQFSNSRSEMNVSTLELGDSALYLCASTSPGQSYEQYFGPGTRLTVT.

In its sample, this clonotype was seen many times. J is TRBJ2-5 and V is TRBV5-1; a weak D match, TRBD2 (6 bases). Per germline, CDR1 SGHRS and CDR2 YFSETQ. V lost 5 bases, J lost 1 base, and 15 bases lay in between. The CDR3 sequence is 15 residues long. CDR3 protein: CASSPGGGLQETQYF. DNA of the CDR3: TGCGCCAGCAGTCCCGGCGGAGGGCTCCAAGAGACCCAGTACTTC. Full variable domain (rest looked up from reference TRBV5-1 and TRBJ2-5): KAGVTQTPRYLIKTRGQQVTLSCSPISGHRSVSWYQQTPGQGLQFLFEYFSETQRNKGNFPGRFSGRQFSNSRSEMNVSTLELGDSALYLCASSPGGGLQETQYFGPGTRLLVL.

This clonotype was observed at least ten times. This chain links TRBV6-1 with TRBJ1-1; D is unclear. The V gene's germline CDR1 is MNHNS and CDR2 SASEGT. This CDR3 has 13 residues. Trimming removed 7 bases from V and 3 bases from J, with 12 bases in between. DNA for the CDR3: TGTGCCAGCACCTCTCGGGGATACACTGAAGCTTTCTTT. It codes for CASTSRGYTEAFF.